The following is a T cell receptor beta chain sequence with its context. This clonotype was counted only a few times. Its specific antigen is unknown. Per-base quality was not reported, and no clone a single base away is much larger than it. The library relied on 5' RACE. The run used a NextSeq 500. Unique molecular identifiers were attached to individual cDNA molecules in the TCR library protocol so that sequencing error and PCR bias could be corrected. TCR alpha and beta chains were both sequenced, and the abundances of alpha and beta sequences in each sample were closely correlated with each other. As for how the authors treated the data: V gene, J gene and CDR3 annotation of TCR sequences was performed with Decombinator V4. TCRs were defined as expanded if a significant change between any two time points was detected under a Poisson model with p below 0.0001. Abundances of TCRs were expressed as counts per million after normalisation to the total number of TCRs sequenced in each sample. MAIT TCRs were defined by TRAV1-2 paired with TRAJ12, TRAJ20 or TRAJ33, and iNKT TCRs by TRAV10 paired with TRAJ18. VDJdb, accessed 1 November 2021, was searched for CMV, EBV and SARS-CoV-2 annotated TCRs, excluding TCRs annotated for multiple antigens. TCRdb applied fastp at Q25 and MiXCR to the public reads, then kept only in-frame beta chains. Here each entry gathers all rows of one CDR3 protein and keeps the most common genes and DNA. TCRdb assigned the V and J calls; the authors' analysis was not used. Present in this sample are approximately 100,000 distinct CDR3 sequences, 16% of which were seen just once. The top ten clones comprise roughly 1.3% of the sample.

The CDR1 and CDR2 encoded by the germline V gene (reference sequence) are SEHNR and FQNEAQ. Trimming leaves V shorter by 5 bases and J shorter by 4 bases, with the junction holding 6 bases beyond the gene matches. The CDR3 covers 16 residues, taking in both the cysteine and the phenylalanine. CDR3 DNA is the only sequence kept; it has 48 bases, read in frame from the first base. The study was a case-control design nested within a healthcare worker cohort in London, UK, with weekly nasopharyngeal swab PCR tests and blood sampling. Healthcare workers were recruited between 23 and 31 March 2020, during the week of the UK lockdown, and were followed weekly for up to about 15 weeks. The data were taken from a study of early T cells in non-severe SARS-CoV-2 infection (dated by TCRdb to the early 2020s). Regarding the research as a whole: Bulk RNA from unsorted whole blood was used for TCR sequencing, so alpha and beta chains could not be paired.

What the study reported, not specific to this receptor: Matching against VDJdb was skewed toward anti-spike CD8 responses, likely underestimated virus-specific expansions, and missed private and CD4 specificities.

Recombination linked TRBV7-9 to TRBJ2-2, and TRBD2 aligns with 11 junction nucleotides. This TCR was recovered from an adult who was a healthcare worker with PCR-confirmed SARS-CoV-2 infection or an uninfected control (not recorded which). The specimen sequenced was whole blood. The DNA reads as follows: TGTGCCAGCAGCCTACCACTAGCGGGGGCCACCGGGGAGCTGTTTTTT. It specifies CASSLPLAGATGELFF.